These 14 T cell receptor beta chains originate from one sample sequenced in a study of blood T cell repertoires in COVID-19. The protocol was immunoSEQ multiplex PCR, while the TCRdb copy is restricted to in-frame clones and leaves out a portion. The sample lists about 200,000 clones, 85% seen once, with around 0.93% in the top ten. Sequences were obtained from peripheral blood. Receptor source: a man aged 60 to 69 with COVID-19, enrolled during active disease.

This rearrangement joins TRBV9 to TRBJ1-4, with 10 bases matching TRBD1. Germline assignment: CDR1 SGDLS and CDR2 YYNGEE. V gave up 0 bases and J gave up 8 bases; unmatched junction bases: 7. The CDR3 totals 16 residues. The CDR3 DNA follows: TGTGCCAGCAGCGTAGCTCAAGACAGGGGGCGAGAAAAACTGTTTTTT. Translation gives CASSVAQDRGREKLFF.

The chain uses TRBV6-1 and TRBJ1-2; 9 bases fit TRBD1. This CDR3 is 15 amino acids long. In germline, CDR1 is MNHNS, CDR2 SASEGT. The trim removed 2 bases at V and 2 bases at J, leaving 3 bases unmatched. CDR3 DNA: TGTGCCAGCAGTGAACGGGGACAGGGAAACTATGGCTACACCTTC. It yields the protein CASSERGQGNYGYTF.

This clone was seen just once. V usage is TRBV2 and J usage is TRBJ2-6, with no clear D. Trimming cost V 6 bases and J 0 bases, with 12 bases left between them. Germline lookup yields CDR1 SNHLY and CDR2 FYNNEI. The CDR3 loop spans 16 amino acids. The DNA for the CDR3 is TGTGCCAGCAGATTTCAGCGTCGCTCTGGGGCCAACGTCCTGACTTTC. It yields the protein CASRFQRRSGANVLTF.

The chain recombines TRBV12-3 or TRBV12-4 with TRBJ2-1; tentatively, D is TRBD1 (5 bases). V lost 6 bases and J 8 bases, leaving 8 bases between the germline ends. The CDR3 covers 11 residues. In DNA, the CDR3 is TGTGCCAGCAGCCCCAGGGATGAGCAGTTCTTC. Translation gives CASSPRDEQFF.

The chain has TRBV10-1 and TRBJ2-3; unclear D gene. CDR3 size: 12 residues. V lost 6 bases and J lost 0, with 4 bases in between. Germline V gene data show CDR1 as WNHNN and CDR2 as SYGVQD (reference sequence). The CDR3 is CASSVSTDTQYF. Written as DNA, the CDR3 is TGCGCCAGCAGCGTCAGCACAGATACGCAGTATTTT.

This clone was found a few times. V and J are TRBV28 and TRBJ1-6; TRBD1 agrees at 9 bases. Germline V gives CDR1 MDHEN, CDR2 SYDVKM. The V gene end was trimmed by 1 base and the J gene end by 6 bases; junction bases not matched to a gene: 1. The length of the CDR3 is 15 residues. DNA for the CDR3: TGTGCCAGCAGTTTATCGGGACAGGGTAATTCACCCCTCCACTTT. Translation gives CASSLSGQGNSPLHF.

The gene calls are TRBV19 and TRBJ2-1; TRBD2 might be the D (5 bases). Trimming pared 5 bases from V and 7 bases from J, leaving 12 bases between. The CDR3 has 13 residues. CDR1 LNHDA and CDR2 SQIVND come from the germline V gene (reference sequence). Here the CDR3 reads CASSLGGRNEQFF. CDR3 DNA sequence: TGTGCCAGTAGTCTTGGTGGGAGAAATGAGCAGTTCTTC.

The genes are TRBV30 and TRBJ2-3; a weak D match, TRBD2 (5 bases). CDR1 GTSNPN and CDR2 SVGIG come from the germline V gene (reference sequence). There are 19 residues in the CDR3. The V and J ends lost 3 bases and 0 bases respectively, with 25 bases between them. The CDR3 DNA sequence: TGTGCCTGGAGCTCCGACCCCCGGAGGAGCAAATCAAGCACAGATACGCAGTATTTT. Its protein product is CAWSSDPRRSKSSTDTQYF.

V and J are TRBV5-1 and TRBJ1-1; weak D call: TRBD1 (5 bases). Per the germline V gene, CDR1 is SGHRS and CDR2 is YFSETQ. V was pared by 4 bases and J by 4 bases, with 20 bases between. CDR3 length: 16 amino acids. CDR3 in DNA: TGCGCCAGCAGCCTAACGAGTGGGGCGCGCGGCACTGAAGCTTTCTTT. Translation: CASSLTSGARGTEAFF.

This clone is a singleton in its sample. The V call is TRBV24-1, the J call TRBJ2-2; a weak D match, TRBD1 (5 bases). Between the trimmed V and J ends, which lost 5 bases and 2 bases, there was a span of 17 bases. This CDR3 region has 17 residues. Germline CDR1 reads KGHDR; CDR2 reads SFDVKD. CDR3 region: CATSGVRGARNTGELFF. CDR3 DNA: TGTGCCACCAGTGGGGTTAGGGGCGCGAGAAACACCGGGGAGCTGTTTTTT.

About this clone: Other DNA sequences in this specimen translate into the identical CDR3. This CDR3 reads CASSQGGGSSGNTIYF. The DNA for the CDR3 is TGTGCCAGCAGCCAGGGAGGAGGGAGCTCTGGAAACACCATATATTTT. This chain uses TRBV3-1 (or the pseudogene TRBV3-2) with TRBJ1-3; no firm D call. Germline CDR1 is LGHDT and CDR2 is YNNKEL (reference sequence). Trimming cost V 3 bases and J 0 bases, with 12 bases left between them. This CDR3 spans 16 amino acids.

The rearrangement joins TRBV19 to TRBJ2-3, with TRBD2 matching 8 bases. The junction had 1 base not matched to a gene; V was cut back by 1 base and J by 10 bases. The germline V gene has CDR1 LNHDA and CDR2 SQIVND (reference sequence). The CDR3 spans 12 residues. CDR3 sequence (DNA): TGTGCCAGTAGTATAGTGCGGGAGGCGCAGTATTTT. Translated: CASSIVREAQYF. The whole variable domain, remainder taken from reference TRBV19 and TRBJ2-3, is DGGITQSPKYLFRKEGQNVTLSCEQNLNHDAMYWYRQDPGQGLRLIYYSQIVNDFQKGDIAEGYSVSREKKESFPLTVTSAQKNPTAFYLCASSIVREAQYFGPGTRLTVL.

The CDR3 bases are TGTGCCAGCAGTTACCTGACAGGTTGGGAAGCTTTCTTT. Its translation: CASSYLTGWEAFF. The V call is TRBV6-2 or TRBV6-3, the J call TRBJ1-1; D might be TRBD1 (6 bases). The length of the CDR3 is 13 residues. Germline V lookup: CDR1 MNHEY, CDR2 SVGEGT. V lost 2 bases, J lost 8 bases, and 12 bases lay in between.

J is TRBJ2-3 and V is TRBV20-1; no reliable D call. Between the trimmed V and J ends, which lost 0 bases and 9 bases, there was a span of 7 bases. CDR3 size: 11 residues. Germline V gives CDR1 DFQATT, CDR2 SNEGSKA (reference sequence). DNA for the CDR3: TGCAGTGCTAGAGATCTACGCACGCAGTATTTT. It is translated as CSARDLRTQYF.